The next 31 T cell receptor beta chains were all read from a single sample in a study of blood T cell repertoires in COVID-19. Measured with immunoSEQ multiplex PCR; TCRdb has only the in-frame clones, and not every one. The sample lists some 240,000 clones, approximately 78% occurring once. Sequencing was performed on peripheral blood. Source of these receptors: a woman aged 55-69 years with active or convalescent COVID-19.

This sequence joins TRBV7-8 and TRBJ2-1; the D gene is possibly TRBD1 (6 bases). Germline CDR1 SGHVS, CDR2 FQNEAQ. V lost 5 bases and J 9 bases, leaving 17 bases between the germline ends. This CDR3 has 14 residues. The CDR3, as DNA: TGTGCCAGCAGCGTAAACAGGGATCCGAGTGAGCAGTTCTTC. Its protein is CASSVNRDPSEQFF.

This clone was found a few times. Different DNA sequences within this sample yield the same CDR3. This chain links TRBV3-1 (or the pseudogene TRBV3-2) with TRBJ1-2, with D possibly matching TRBD1 (6 bases). The germline CDR1 and CDR2 sequences are LGHDT and YNNKEL (reference sequence). V lost 3 bases, J lost 3 bases, and 8 bases lay in between. This CDR3 is built from 13 residues. CDR3 sequence: CASSQRTDYGYTF. For the CDR3, the DNA is TGTGCCAGCAGCCAGAGGACAGACTATGGCTACACCTTC.

The chain couples TRBV7-3 to TRBJ2-1; D is possibly TRBD1 (6 bases). The V end lost 5 bases, the J end lost 8 bases, and 13 bases lay between the germline ends. The germline gives CDR1 SGHTA, CDR2 FQGTGA. This CDR3 spans 13 amino acids. Here the CDR3 DNA reads TGTGCCAGCAGCCCAGGGGTTGGCGATGAGCAGTTCTTC. Its translation: CASSPGVGDEQFF.

This clone was found once. V is TRBV19 and J is TRBJ1-6, with D perhaps matching TRBD1 (5 bases). Germline V gene lookup returns CDR1 LNHDA and CDR2 SQIVND (reference sequence). This CDR3 is built from 15 residues. Trimming pared 5 bases from V and 6 bases from J, leaving 14 bases between. The CDR3 DNA is TGTGCCAGTAGTCCCATGGGGCAGCTTAATTCACCCCTCCACTTT. It specifies CASSPMGQLNSPLHF. Full variable domain (missing parts from reference TRBV19 and TRBJ1-6): DGGITQSPKYLFRKEGQNVTLSCEQNLNHDAMYWYRQDPGQGLRLIYYSQIVNDFQKGDIAEGYSVSREKKESFPLTVTSAQKNPTAFYLCASSPMGQLNSPLHFGNGTRLTVT.

The V call is TRBV5-5, the J call TRBJ2-1; 9 bases agree with TRBD1. This CDR3 contains 16 residues. The V gene end was trimmed by 0 bases and the J gene end by 7 bases; junction bases not matched to a gene: 8. From germline, CDR1 is SGHKS and CDR2 YYEKEE (reference sequence). The CDR3 sequence is CASSLVGQGPQNEQFF. As DNA, the CDR3 is TGTGCCAGCAGCTTGGTGGGACAGGGCCCTCAAAATGAGCAGTTCTTC.

The table lists this clone with a few counts. Other DNA sequences within the sample encode an identical CDR3. The chain links TRBV6-1 to TRBJ1-4, with TRBD1 matching 9 bases. Looked up from germline, CDR1 is MNHNS and CDR2 is SASEGT. With V trimmed by 1 base and J by 4 bases, 4 bases remained unmatched. The CDR3 is made up of 16 amino acids. The CDR3 nucleotides are TGTGCCAGCAGTGAAGGTTGGGGACAGGGTAATGAAAAACTGTTTTTT. It encodes CASSEGWGQGNEKLFF.

The chain links TRBV19 to TRBJ1-1, with TRBD1 matching over 8 bases. The CDR3 is 14 amino acids. From germline, CDR1 is LNHDA and CDR2 SQIVND (reference sequence). With V trimmed by 5 bases and J by 6 bases, 8 bases remained unmatched. The CDR3 sequence is CASSQDRERAEAFF. The CDR3, as DNA: TGTGCCAGTAGTCAGGACAGGGAGCGAGCTGAAGCTTTCTTT. Drawing the rest from reference TRBV19 and TRBJ1-1, the complete variable domain is DGGITQSPKYLFRKEGQNVTLSCEQNLNHDAMYWYRQDPGQGLRLIYYSQIVNDFQKGDIAEGYSVSREKKESFPLTVTSAQKNPTAFYLCASSQDRERAEAFFGQGTRLTVV.

Comments on this clone: At one end the junction does not follow the germline gene, possibly because of a read error. The V gene is TRBV6-1, the J gene TRBJ1-5; D is undetermined. Germline V gene lookup returns CDR1 MNHNS and CDR2 SASEGT. The CDR3 consists of 13 residues. The CDR3 protein is CASSEISDQPQHF. The CDR3 nucleotides are TGTGCCAGCAGTGAGATTAGCGATCAGCCCCAGCATTTT.

The chain joins TRBV18 to TRBJ2-3, with 8 bases that match TRBD2. This CDR3 is 17 amino acids long. Trimming at V came to 0 bases and at J to 1 base, leaving 6 bases not matched to a gene. The V gene's germline CDR1 is KGHSH and CDR2 LQKENI. The CDR3 DNA sequence: TGTGCCAGCTCACCACCGAGCTCGCGGGGGGGCACAGATACGCAGTATTTT. Translated, it gives CASSPPSSRGGTDTQYF.

The chain links TRBV11-2 to TRBJ2-3, with 9 bases identical to TRBD2. The CDR3 totals 12 residues. The junction had 6 bases not matched to a gene; V was cut back by 6 bases and J by 11 bases. CDR1 SGHAT and CDR2 FQNNGV come from the germline V gene. CDR3 residues: CASSPQAGGQYF. The CDR3 bases are TGTGCCAGCAGTCCTCAAGCGGGGGGGCAGTATTTT. The full variable domain, in which reference TRBV11-2 and TRBJ2-3 provide the parts outside the CDR3, is EAGVAQSPRYKIIEKRQSVAFWCNPISGHATLYWYQQILGQGPKLLIQFQNNGVVDDSQLPKDRFSAERLKGVDSTLKIQPAKLEDSAVYLCASSPQAGGQYFGPGTRLTVL.

This rearrangement joins TRBV7-9 to TRBJ1-2; D unresolved. Germline V gene data show CDR1 as SEHNR and CDR2 as FQNEAQ (reference sequence). Between the trimmed V and J ends, which lost 1 base and 4 bases, there was a span of 16 bases. The CDR3 length is 16 residues. The CDR3 region is CASSLGAVGPVYGYTF. CDR3 nucleotides: TGTGCCAGCAGCTTAGGCGCGGTAGGTCCCGTCTATGGCTACACCTTC.

This chain joins TRBV2 and TRBJ2-5, with D possibly matching TRBD1 (5 bases). CDR1 SNHLY and CDR2 FYNNEI come from the germline V gene. The CDR3 consists of 12 residues. The V gene lost 7 bases and the J gene lost 0 bases, with 6 bases spanning the gap. The chain's CDR3 is CASKTDQETQYF. DNA of the CDR3: TGTGCCAGCAAGACAGACCAAGAGACCCAGTACTTC.

The chain carries TRBV4-2 and TRBJ2-3, with 7 bases identical to TRBD2. The CDR3 has 16 amino acids. In germline, CDR1 is LGHNA, CDR2 YNFKEQ. V lost 4 bases, J lost 4 bases, and 11 bases stayed unmatched. The CDR3 reads CASSPAGEGEADTQYF. In DNA, the CDR3 is TGTGCCAGCAGCCCGGCGGGGGAGGGCGAGGCAGATACGCAGTATTTT.

This chain joins TRBV7-2 and TRBJ1-2; perhaps TRBD1 as D (6 bases). Germline CDR1 SGHTA, CDR2 FQGNSA. There are 16 residues in the CDR3. Trimming took 1 base from V and 2 from J, leaving 14 bases between them. In nucleotides, the CDR3 is TGTGCCAGCAGCTTAGTCGCAGGACAGAACAACTATGGCTACACCTTC. Translation gives CASSLVAGQNNYGYTF.

The rearrangement joins TRBV19 to TRBJ1-5; 8 bases are shared with TRBD1. The CDR3 length is 13 residues. Trimming cost V 7 bases and J 11 bases; bases outside gene matches: 10. Per germline, CDR1 LNHDA and CDR2 SQIVND (reference sequence). CDR3 sequence reads: CASKQTGVEAQHF. DNA of the CDR3: TGTGCCAGTAAGCAGACAGGGGTAGAGGCCCAGCATTTT.

This sequence joins TRBV6-1 and TRBJ1-6; TRBD1 might be the D (5 bases). The CDR3 contains 17 residues. V was trimmed by 3 bases and J by 7 bases, leaving 19 bases between them. Per germline, CDR1 MNHNS and CDR2 SASEGT. The chain's CDR3 is CASSDPLSGGANSPLHF. The CDR3, as DNA: TGTGCCAGCAGTGACCCCCTAAGCGGAGGGGCGAATTCACCCCTCCACTTT.

V and J are TRBV7-8 and TRBJ1-3, with 7 positions matching TRBD1. Germline V gene data show CDR1 as SGHVS and CDR2 as FQNEAQ. This CDR3 comprises 14 residues. V was clipped by 1 base and J by 7 bases; unmatched bases: 4. For the CDR3, the DNA is TGTGCCAGCAGCTTAGAGGGGGCATGGAACACCATATATTTT. Translation: CASSLEGAWNTIYF.

The V and J genes are TRBV9 and TRBJ2-3, with 11 bases identical to TRBD2. V gave up 3 bases and J gave up 5 bases; unmatched junction bases: 8. This CDR3 region has 16 residues. Per germline, CDR1 SGDLS and CDR2 YYNGEE. CDR3 in amino acids: CASSDQRLAGRDTQYF. The CDR3 DNA follows: TGTGCCAGCAGCGACCAAAGACTAGCGGGGAGAGATACGCAGTATTTT. The full variable domain, rest sourced from reference TRBV9 and TRBJ2-3, is DSGVTQTPKHLITATGQRVTLRCSPRSGDLSVYWYQQSLDQGLQFLIQYYNGEERAKGNILERFSAQQFPDLHSELNLSSLELGDSALYFCASSDQRLAGRDTQYFGPGTRLTVL.

The chain recombines TRBV2 with TRBJ1-3; tentative D call: TRBD1 (6 bases). This CDR3 has 15 residues. V was clipped by 6 bases and J by 0 bases, with 12 bases between them. From germline, CDR1 is SNHLY and CDR2 FYNNEI. CDR3 loop: CASSEQGTSGNTIYF. The CDR3 DNA reads TGTGCCAGCAGCGAACAGGGTACCTCTGGAAACACCATATATTTT.

V usage is TRBV18 and J usage is TRBJ1-6, with D unclear. CDR1 and CDR2 from the germline V gene are KGHSH and LQKENI. This CDR3 is built from 15 residues. V lost 1 base and J 6 bases, leaving 10 bases between the germline ends. The CDR3: CASSPHPQRNSPLHF. In DNA, the CDR3 is TGTGCCAGCTCACCACACCCCCAGCGTAATTCACCCCTCCACTTT.

V gene TRBV6-6 combines with J gene TRBJ2-2, with 8 positions matching TRBD2. The V segment lost 10 bases and the J segment 0 bases; nucleotides outside the gene matches: 7. The CDR3 contains 15 residues. The germline V gene encodes CDR1 MNHNY and CDR2 SVGAGI (reference sequence). The CDR3 spells CATVAGPANTGELFF. The CDR3 DNA sequence: TGTGCCACTGTAGCGGGGCCTGCGAACACCGGGGAGCTGTTTTTT.

The chain couples TRBV9 to TRBJ2-1; TRBD2 aligns across 7 bases. Germline CDR1 and CDR2: SGDLS and YYNGEE. This CDR3 has 16 residues. V lost 2 bases to trimming and J lost 0 bases; unmatched junction nucleotides: 5. CDR3 sequence (DNA): TGTGCCAGCAGCGTCGAGCGGGGCCGCTCCTACAATGAGCAGTTCTTC. This sequence encodes CASSVERGRSYNEQFF.

The chain employs TRBV19 and TRBJ1-2; 8 nucleotides align to TRBD1. CDR3 length: 16 amino acids. J lost 4 bases, V lost 3 bases, and 10 bases had no gene match. Per germline, CDR1 LNHDA and CDR2 SQIVND (reference sequence). Here the CDR3 reads CASSIHRQGLRYGYTF. The DNA for the CDR3 is TGTGCCAGTAGTATCCACCGACAGGGGTTGCGCTATGGCTACACCTTC.

The rearrangement uses TRBV5-1 and TRBJ2-7, with D tentatively TRBD2 (6 bases). V lost 4 bases and J 4 bases, leaving 15 bases between the germline ends. CDR1 is SGHRS, CDR2 YFSETQ, per germline. The CDR3 covers 14 residues. CDR3 loop: CASSTTAGLYEQYF. CDR3 in DNA: TGCGCCAGCAGCACAACAGCGGGTCTTTACGAGCAGTACTTC.

This rearrangement joins TRBV3-1 (or the pseudogene TRBV3-2) to TRBJ2-3, with 9 bases lining up with TRBD2. The CDR3 is made up of 14 amino acids. Germline assignment: CDR1 LGHDT and CDR2 YNNKEL (reference sequence). The junction had 1 base not matched to a gene; V was cut back by 1 base and J by 5 bases. The CDR3 bases are TGTGCCAGCAGCCAAGGCGGGGGGGGAGATACGCAGTATTTT. Protein: CASSQGGGGDTQYF.

This clone has ten or more counts. The sample holds other DNA sequences that translate to the same CDR3. This chain connects TRBV30 to TRBJ1-3; no definite D call. This CDR3 comprises 14 residues. Germline values: CDR1 GTSNPN, CDR2 SVGIG (reference sequence). V shed 5 bases and J shed 0 bases, with 11 bases lying between them. Here the CDR3 reads CAWSRGLSGNTIYF. DNA for the CDR3: TGTGCCTGGTCCCGGGGTCTCTCTGGAAACACCATATATTTT.

The chain links TRBV7-2 to TRBJ1-1, with 7 nucleotides matching TRBD1. Germline V gives CDR1 SGHTA, CDR2 FQGNSA. The CDR3 contains 14 residues. Trimming cost V 2 bases and J 1 base; bases outside gene matches: 1. For the CDR3, the DNA is TGTGCCAGCAGCTTAAGGGACAGGAACACTGAAGCTTTCTTT. It yields the protein CASSLRDRNTEAFF.

The chain has TRBV6-5 and TRBJ1-6; tentatively, D is TRBD1 (6 bases). Per germline, CDR1 MNHEY and CDR2 SVGAGI. This CDR3 has 14 amino acids. Trimming took off 6 bases at V and 7 bases at J, with 13 bases between the two ends. The CDR3, as DNA: TGTGCCAGCAGCTTTACAGGGCTAAATTCACCCCTCCACTTT. It specifies CASSFTGLNSPLHF.

The chain links TRBV30 to TRBJ1-5; maybe TRBD1 (5 bases). V shed 4 bases and J shed 1 base, with 11 bases lying between them. The length of the CDR3 is 14 residues. The germline V gene encodes CDR1 GTSNPN and CDR2 SVGIG (reference sequence). CDR3 in amino acids: CAWTPGQSNQPQHF. CDR3 bases: TGTGCCTGGACCCCCGGACAAAGCAATCAGCCCCAGCATTTT.

This chain uses TRBV28 with TRBJ2-1; possible D gene TRBD2, 5 bases. Deletions cut 5 bases from V and 9 bases from J, with 14 bases between. CDR3 size: 13 residues. Germline V lookup: CDR1 MDHEN, CDR2 SYDVKM. The CDR3 protein is CASSTTFAGEQFF. CDR3 bases: TGTGCCAGCAGTACCACATTCGCGGGTGAGCAGTTCTTC.

This chain joins TRBV18 and TRBJ1-1; 7 bases align to TRBD1. V trimming: 6 bases; J trimming: 5 bases; junction bases outside the gene matches: 15. The V gene's germline CDR1 is KGHSH and CDR2 LQKENI. The CDR3 has 16 residues. The CDR3: CASSRQGAGGTTEAFF. The CDR3 coding sequence is TGTGCCAGCTCCCGACAGGGCGCAGGAGGGACGACTGAAGCTTTCTTT.